This T cell receptor (beta chain) was captured in a study of cytomegalovirus exposure and HLA in healthy donors. Across the study: A subsequent analysis stated that the roughly 130 validation repertoires were run on the same platform as the roughly 670 first-cohort repertoires. Regarding the study as a whole: Confirmation was obtained in vitro that three CMV-associated chains are specific for CMV antigens.

The donors were in the approximately 120-subject validation cohort, distinct from the 666-subject first cohort. For this clone: The antigen remains unidentified.

Sequencing used immunoSEQ multiplex PCR; TCRdb keeps in-frame clones, though not all of them. The sample has under 200,000 clones; around 96% are singletons. The sequenced sample was PBMCs. The sequence came from a woman under 30 in good health and CMV-seronegative.

The CDR3 DNA is TGCGCCAGCAGCGCCTCTAGCGGGGGTGTAAATGAGCAGTTCTTC. Translation: CASSASSGGVNEQFF. This sequence joins TRBV5-1 and TRBJ2-1; 10 nucleotides match TRBD2. The junction had 8 bases not matched to a gene; V was cut back by 4 bases and J by 7 bases. Germline CDR1 reads SGHRS; CDR2 reads YFSETQ. This CDR3 is 15 amino acids long.